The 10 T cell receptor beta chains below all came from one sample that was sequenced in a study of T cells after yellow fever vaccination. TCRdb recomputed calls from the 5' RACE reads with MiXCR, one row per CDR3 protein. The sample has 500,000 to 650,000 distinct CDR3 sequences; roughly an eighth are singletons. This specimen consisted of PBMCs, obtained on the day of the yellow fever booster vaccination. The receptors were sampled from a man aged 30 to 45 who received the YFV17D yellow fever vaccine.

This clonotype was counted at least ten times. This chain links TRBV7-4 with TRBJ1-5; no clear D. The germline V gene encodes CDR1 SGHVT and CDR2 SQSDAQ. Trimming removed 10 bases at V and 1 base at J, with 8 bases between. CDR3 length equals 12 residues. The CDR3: CANPRSNQPQHF. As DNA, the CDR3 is TGTGCCAACCCCAGGAGCAATCAGCCCCAGCATTTT. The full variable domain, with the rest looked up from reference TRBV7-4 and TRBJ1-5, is GAGVSQSPRYKVAKRGRDVALRCDSISGHVTLYWYRQTLGQGSEVLTYSQSDAQRDKSGRPSGRFSAERPERSVSTLKIQRTEQGDSAVYLCANPRSNQPQHFGDGTRLSIL.

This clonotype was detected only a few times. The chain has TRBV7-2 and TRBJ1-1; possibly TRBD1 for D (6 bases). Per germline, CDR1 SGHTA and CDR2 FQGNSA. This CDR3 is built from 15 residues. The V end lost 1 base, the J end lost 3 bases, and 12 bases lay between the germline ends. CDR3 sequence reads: CASSLEGGGYTEAFF. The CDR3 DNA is TGTGCCAGCAGCTTAGAGGGGGGGGGCTACACTGAAGCTTTCTTT.

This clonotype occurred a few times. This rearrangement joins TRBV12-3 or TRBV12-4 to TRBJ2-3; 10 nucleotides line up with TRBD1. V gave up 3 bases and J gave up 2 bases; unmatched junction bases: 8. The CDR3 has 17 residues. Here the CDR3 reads CASSFLPGQGPTDTQYF. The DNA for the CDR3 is TGTGCCAGCAGTTTTTTACCGGGACAGGGGCCCACAGATACGCAGTATTTT.

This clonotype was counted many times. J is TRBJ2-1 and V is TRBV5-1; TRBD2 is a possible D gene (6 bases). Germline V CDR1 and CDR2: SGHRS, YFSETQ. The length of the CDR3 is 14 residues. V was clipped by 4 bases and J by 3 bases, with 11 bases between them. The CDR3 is CASSPPTSYNEQFF. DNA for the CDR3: TGCGCCAGCAGCCCCCCGACTAGCTACAATGAGCAGTTCTTC. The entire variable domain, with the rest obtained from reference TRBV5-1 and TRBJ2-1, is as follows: KAGVTQTPRYLIKTRGQQVTLSCSPISGHRSVSWYQQTPGQGLQFLFEYFSETQRNKGNFPGRFSGRQFSNSRSEMNVSTLELGDSALYLCASSPPTSYNEQFFGPGTRLTVL.

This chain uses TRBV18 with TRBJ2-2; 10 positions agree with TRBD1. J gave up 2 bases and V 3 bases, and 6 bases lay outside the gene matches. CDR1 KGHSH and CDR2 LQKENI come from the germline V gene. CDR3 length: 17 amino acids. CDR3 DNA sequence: TGTGCCAGCTCACCGCCCGGACAGGGGGGAAACACCGGGGAGCTGTTTTTT. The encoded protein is CASSPPGQGGNTGELFF.

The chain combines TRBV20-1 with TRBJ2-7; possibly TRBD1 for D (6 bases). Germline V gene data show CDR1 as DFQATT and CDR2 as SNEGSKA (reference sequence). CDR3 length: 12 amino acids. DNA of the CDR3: TGCAATGTTCCACAGGGTAAGGACGAGCAGTACTTC. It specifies CNVPQGKDEQYF.

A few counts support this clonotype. The CDR3 protein is CASRLHPSGELFF. CDR3 coding DNA: TGTGCCAGCAGACTCCACCCGTCCGGGGAGCTGTTTTTT. The rearrangement joins TRBV5-6 to TRBJ2-2; no definite D call. V was clipped by 5 bases and J by 6 bases, with 11 bases between them. From germline, CDR1 is SGHDT and CDR2 YYEEEE. This CDR3 spans 13 amino acids. The entire variable domain, with the rest obtained from reference TRBV5-6 and TRBJ2-2, is as follows: DAGVTQSPTHLIKTRGQQVTLRCSPKSGHDTVSWYQQALGQGPQFIFQYYEEEERQRGNFPDRFSGHQFPNYSSELNVNALLLGDSALYLCASRLHPSGELFFGEGSRLTVL.

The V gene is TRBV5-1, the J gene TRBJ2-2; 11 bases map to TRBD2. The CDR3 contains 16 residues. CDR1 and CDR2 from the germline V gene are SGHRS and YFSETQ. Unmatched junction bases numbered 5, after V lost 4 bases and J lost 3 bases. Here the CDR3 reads CASSLTSGTYTGELFF. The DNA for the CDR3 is TGCGCCAGCAGCCTGACTAGCGGGACCTACACCGGGGAGCTGTTTTTT.

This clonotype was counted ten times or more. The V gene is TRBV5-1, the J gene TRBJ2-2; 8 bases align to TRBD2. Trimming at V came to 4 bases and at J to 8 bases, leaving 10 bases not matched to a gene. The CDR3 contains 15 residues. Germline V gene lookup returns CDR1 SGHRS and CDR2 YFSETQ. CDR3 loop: CASSRGGPYEGELFF. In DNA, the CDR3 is TGCGCCAGCAGCCGCGGGGGGCCCTACGAAGGGGAGCTGTTTTTT.

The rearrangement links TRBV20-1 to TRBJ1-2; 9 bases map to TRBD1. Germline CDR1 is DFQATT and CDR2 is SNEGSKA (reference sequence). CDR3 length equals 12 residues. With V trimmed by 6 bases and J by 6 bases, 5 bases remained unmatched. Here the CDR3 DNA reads TGCAGTGCAGGACAGGGGACAGATGGCTACACCTTC. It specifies CSAGQGTDGYTF.